Listed below are T cell receptor beta chains from one sample, sequenced in a study of naive and memory T cell subsets. Using its own MiXCR run on the UMI-ligation and nested PCR reads, TCRdb lists one record per CDR3 protein. Among 150,000 or so distinct CDR3 sequences listed, roughly 20% were seen once. The sequencing sample was made of naive CD4+ T cells from blood. These receptors were collected from a human donor in good health. Each CDR3 is given with its conserved first and last residue. The order of the fields is clone size, CDR3 length, V gene, D gene, J gene, CDR3 DNA, CDR3 protein. D genes are given only for firm matches. Rows give clone size only sometimes, using once, few, many, or a class for an expanded clone.

NA	15	TRBV18	NA	TRBJ2-7	TGTGCCAGCTCACCTTCATTAGCGGAGACCTACGAGCAGTACTTC	CASSPSLAETYEQYF
many	13	TRBV29-1	TRBD2	TRBJ2-3	TGCAGCGGAGCGGGAGGGCCATCAGATACGCAGTATTTT	CSGAGGPSDTQYF
few	13	TRBV12-3/TRBV12-4	NA	TRBJ1-1	TGTGCCAGCAGCCTCCTTGCGGACACTGAAGCTTTCTTT	CASSLLADTEAFF
NA	15	TRBV28	NA	TRBJ2-7	TGTGCCAGCAGTTTCCCGACAGGTAGCTCCTACGAGCAGTACTTC	CASSFPTGSSYEQYF
NA	15	TRBV12-3/TRBV12-4	TRBD2	TRBJ2-1	TGTGCCAGCAGCCTAGCGGGAGGAAGGGTCAATGAGCAGTTCTTC	CASSLAGGRVNEQFF
NA	13	TRBV24-1	NA	TRBJ1-1	TGTGCCACCAGTGATTTCGGAGGAGCACGAGCTTTCTTT	CATSDFGGARAFF
many	14	TRBV29-1	NA	TRBJ2-1	TGCAGCGTCGCAGCATCCGGGAGTCGGTATGAGCAGTTCTTC	CSVAASGSRYEQFF
few	15	TRBV19	NA	TRBJ2-2	TGTGCCAGCGCCCGTTGGCCCTCGGGCACCGGGGAGCTGTTTTTT	CASARWPSGTGELFF
few	16	TRBV3-1	TRBD2	TRBJ2-7	TGTGCCAGCAGCCAAGTCAAGGGACTAGCAAACGTCGGGCAGTACTTC	CASSQVKGLANVGQYF
few	15	TRBV5-1	TRBD1	TRBJ2-1	TGCGCCAGCAGAAGTGACAGGGTCCCCAACAATGAGCAGTTCTTC	CASRSDRVPNNEQFF
few	15	TRBV15	TRBD2	TRBJ2-1	TGTGCCACCAGCAGAGATGGGACTAGCTTCAATGAGCAGTTCTTC	CATSRDGTSFNEQFF
few	14	TRBV5-1	NA	TRBJ1-6	TGCGCCAGCAGCTTTGGGCAGGGAGGTTCACCCCTCCACTTT	CASSFGQGGSPLHF
NA	15	TRBV12-3/TRBV12-4	TRBD1	TRBJ1-5	TGTGCCAGCAGTCCTAGGACAGGACCGCGAGAGCCCCAGCATTTT	CASSPRTGPREPQHF
NA	16	TRBV15	TRBD2	TRBJ2-1	TGTGCCACCAGCAGAGGTGGGACTAGCGGGAGCTATGAGCAGTTCTTC	CATSRGGTSGSYEQFF
few	14	TRBV9	NA	TRBJ2-7	TGTGCCAGCAGCGTAGCTGCGGATACCTACGAGCAGTACTTC	CASSVAADTYEQYF
few	16	TRBV18	NA	TRBJ2-5	TGTGCCAGCTCACCACCGAACCCGGGACGGTGGGAGACCCAGTACTTC	CASSPPNPGRWETQYF